This T cell receptor beta chain is from a study of blood T cell repertoires in COVID-19. About the study: Acute-phase and convalescent COVID-19 samples originated in the United States, Italy and Spain. From T cells, B-cell-depleted T cells, or PBMCs came the material, which was cDNA or gDNA.

The CDR3 length is 16 residues. From germline, CDR1 is SNHLY and CDR2 FYNNEI. V lost 3 bases and J 0 bases, leaving 12 bases between the germline ends. The repertoire was sequenced with immunoSEQ multiplex PCR; TCRdb's copy has only in-frame clones and lacks some. In the table there are under 250,000 clones, roughly nine tenths of which are singletons. The material sequenced was peripheral blood. The rearrangement links TRBV2 to TRBJ1-5, with D possibly TRBD1 on 6 matching bases. The source is a man aged 55 to 70 with COVID-19, enrolled during active disease. Here the CDR3 DNA reads TGTGCCAGCAGTGACGGAAGGGGGTATAGCAATCAGCCCCAGCATTTT. Its protein product is CASSDGRGYSNQPQHF.